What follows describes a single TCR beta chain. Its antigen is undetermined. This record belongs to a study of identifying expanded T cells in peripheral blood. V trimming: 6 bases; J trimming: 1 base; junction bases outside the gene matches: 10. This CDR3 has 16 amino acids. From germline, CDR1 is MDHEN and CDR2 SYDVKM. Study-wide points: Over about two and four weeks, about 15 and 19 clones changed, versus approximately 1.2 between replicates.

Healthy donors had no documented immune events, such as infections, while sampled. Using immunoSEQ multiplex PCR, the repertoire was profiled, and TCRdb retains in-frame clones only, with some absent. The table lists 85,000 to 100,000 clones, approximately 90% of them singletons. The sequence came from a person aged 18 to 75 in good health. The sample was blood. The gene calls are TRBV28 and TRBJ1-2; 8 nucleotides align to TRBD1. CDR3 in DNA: TGTGCCAGCAGCTCCATATATGGACAGGGTAACTATGGCTACACCTTC. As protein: CASSSIYGQGNYGYTF.